This passage covers 29 T cell receptor beta chains from one sample sequenced in a study of T cell responses to AZD1222 COVID-19 vaccine. Sequenced by immunoSEQ multiplex PCR; TCRdb stores in-frame clones only, minus some. The table lists about 83,000 clones, around 93% of them singletons. This specimen consisted of peripheral blood, obtained 28 days after the second AZD1222 dose. Source of these receptors: an adult who received the AZD1222 COVID-19 vaccine.

CDR3 residues: CASSSLTSGNEYF. The CDR3 DNA reads TGTGCCAGCAGCTCCCTGACTAGCGGCAACGAGTACTTC. V and J are TRBV28 and TRBJ2-4; 9 bases map to TRBD2. V gave up 6 bases and J gave up 14 bases; unmatched junction bases: 11. Germline CDR1 reads MDHEN; CDR2 reads SYDVKM. This CDR3 has 13 residues.

On this clone itself: Germline and junction disagree at one end, which may indicate a read error. This rearrangement joins TRBV28 to TRBJ2-3; the match to TRBD2 covers 8 bases. Germline values: CDR1 MDHEN, CDR2 SYDVKM. This CDR3 spans 14 amino acids. Written as DNA, the CDR3 is TGTGCCAGCACTTTAGCGGGATTGGCAGATACGCAGTATTTT. Its translation: CASTLAGLADTQYF.

The chain couples TRBV6-4 to TRBJ2-1; the D gene is possibly TRBD2 (5 bases). Between the trimmed V and J ends, which lost 7 bases and 6 bases, there was a span of 19 bases. CDR3 length: 15 amino acids. In germline, CDR1 is MRHNA, CDR2 SNTAGT. CDR3 loop: CASTPDEGQFNEQFF. Written as DNA, the CDR3 is TGTGCCAGCACCCCCGACGAGGGCCAATTCAATGAGCAGTTCTTC.

This chain joins TRBV27 and TRBJ1-2, with a weak D call TRBD1 (5 bases). The CDR3 is made up of 14 amino acids. Per the germline V gene, CDR1 is MNHEY and CDR2 is SMNVEV (reference sequence). Trimming cost V 6 bases and J 4 bases, with 15 bases left between them. CDR3 loop: CASRPAWGSYGYTF. The CDR3 DNA reads as TGTGCCAGCAGGCCAGCGTGGGGGAGCTATGGCTACACCTTC.

The chain carries TRBV19 and TRBJ1-1; 7 bases map to TRBD1. The V segment lost 5 bases and the J segment 5 bases; nucleotides outside the gene matches: 17. CDR1 and CDR2 (germline): LNHDA, SQIVND (reference sequence). This CDR3 is built from 17 residues. The CDR3: CASSVRINRGVETEAFF. The CDR3 nucleotides read TGTGCCAGTAGTGTAAGGATAAACAGGGGAGTCGAGACTGAAGCTTTCTTT.

The chain recombines TRBV4-1 with TRBJ2-1; the D gene could be TRBD1 or TRBD2 (5 bases each). The CDR3 is 15 residues long. Trimming removed 4 bases at V and 4 bases at J, with 14 bases between. Germline CDR1 and CDR2: MGHRA and YSYEKL. The CDR3 DNA sequence: TGCGCCAGCAGCCTAACCGGGACCGCATACAATGAGCAGTTCTTC. Its translation is CASSLTGTAYNEQFF.

The chain uses TRBV5-6 and TRBJ2-3, with 9 bases lining up with TRBD1. With 3 bases clipped from V and 4 bases from J, the junction kept 9 bases outside the gene matches. The germline V gene has CDR1 SGHDT and CDR2 YYEEEE. The CDR3 runs 16 residues. CDR3 sequence reads: CASSSDGTGRPDTQYF. CDR3 bases: TGTGCCAGCAGCTCCGACGGGACAGGGCGTCCAGATACGCAGTATTTT. The full variable domain, rest sourced from reference TRBV5-6 and TRBJ2-3, is DAGVTQSPTHLIKTRGQQVTLRCSPKSGHDTVSWYQQALGQGPQFIFQYYEEEERQRGNFPDRFSGHQFPNYSSELNVNALLLGDSALYLCASSSDGTGRPDTQYFGPGTRLTVL.

V is TRBV19 and J is TRBJ1-1; the match to TRBD1 covers 9 bases. J gave up 4 bases and V 5 bases, and 5 bases lay outside the gene matches. This CDR3 has 14 residues. CDR1 is LNHDA and CDR2 is SQIVND in the germline V gene (reference sequence). CDR3 residues: CASSPGQGSTEAFF. The CDR3 nucleotides are TGTGCCAGTAGTCCAGGACAGGGGAGCACTGAAGCTTTCTTT.

The V call is TRBV5-1, the J call TRBJ2-5; D is perhaps TRBD1 (5 bases). V was cut by 0 bases and J by 11 bases, with 17 bases left in between. This CDR3 region has 14 residues. Germline CDR1 and CDR2: SGHRS and YFSETQ. The CDR3 sequence is CASSLDRPINGQYF. The CDR3 region has the DNA TGCGCCAGCAGCTTGGACAGGCCTATTAATGGTCAGTACTTC.

The genes are TRBV5-1 and TRBJ2-5; maybe TRBD2 (5 bases). This CDR3 has 13 amino acids. The V gene lost 4 bases and the J gene lost 9 bases, with 16 bases spanning the gap. Germline CDR1 SGHRS, CDR2 YFSETQ. CDR3 region: CASSPGEPEAQYF. CDR3 sequence (DNA): TGCGCCAGCAGCCCCGGGGAACCTGAGGCCCAGTACTTC.

V gene TRBV19 combines with J gene TRBJ2-1; 9 bases agree with TRBD2. Germline V lookup: CDR1 LNHDA, CDR2 SQIVND (reference sequence). J gave up 4 bases and V 3 bases, and 4 bases lay outside the gene matches. The CDR3 runs to 15 residues. The CDR3 nucleotides are TGTGCCAGTAGTATGCGGGAGGGTTTATACAATGAGCAGTTCTTC. This translates into CASSMREGLYNEQFF.

This clone was counted only a few times. V usage is TRBV5-4 and J usage is TRBJ2-1, with a weak D call TRBD1 (6 bases). Germline V CDR1 and CDR2: SGHNT, YYREEE (reference sequence). Trimming removed 0 bases at V and 3 bases at J, with 16 bases between. The CDR3 is made up of 17 amino acids. The CDR3 sequence: CASSLGTGPEGYNEQFF. In nucleotides, the CDR3 is TGTGCCAGCAGCTTGGGAACAGGGCCCGAAGGCTACAATGAGCAGTTCTTC. Together with reference TRBV5-4 and TRBJ2-1, the CDR3 gives the full variable domain: ETGVTQSPTHLIKTRGQQVTLRCSSQSGHNTVSWYQQALGQGPQFIFQYYREEENGRGNFPPRFSGLQFPNYSSELNVNALELDDSALYLCASSLGTGPEGYNEQFFGPGTRLTVL.

This chain joins TRBV2 and TRBJ2-2; D assignment may be TRBD1 or TRBD2 (5 bases each). The CDR3 runs 19 residues. V was clipped by 4 bases and J by 2 bases, with 23 bases between them. The germline V gene encodes CDR1 SNHLY and CDR2 FYNNEI. The CDR3 bases are TGTGCCAGCAGTGGGGCGAGGGCAGGGAAAAGATTTAACACCGGGGAGCTGTTTTTT. It specifies CASSGARAGKRFNTGELFF.

This chain links TRBV21-1 with TRBJ2-5; the table names TRBD2, a call not compared with the DNA. TRBV21-1 is classified as a pseudogene. This CDR3 has 14 residues. The CDR3: CASSARGGWETQYF. The CDR3 DNA sequence: TGTGCCAGCAGCGCCCGGGGAGGATGGGAGACCCAGTACTTC.

This chain links TRBV7-3 with TRBJ2-5, with D hard to call. This CDR3 has 13 amino acids. Germline V lookup: CDR1 SGHTA, CDR2 FQGTGA. V was shortened by 5 bases and J by 5 bases, with 12 bases between the two germline ends. The chain's CDR3 is CASSLNGVETQYF. The CDR3 coding sequence is TGTGCCAGCAGCCTAAATGGGGTGGAGACCCAGTACTTC.

This clone has just one count. As DNA, the CDR3 is TGCAGCGTTGAAGGGAGGGATGGTAGCACAGATACGCAGTATTTT. Residues: CSVEGRDGSTDTQYF. The chain employs TRBV29-1 and TRBJ2-3, with D possibly TRBD2 on 6 matching bases. Trimming stripped 1 base from V and 0 bases from J, with 11 bases between. Germline values: CDR1 SQVTM, CDR2 ANQGSEA. This CDR3 has 15 amino acids.

This clone was recorded many times. V is TRBV5-4 and J is TRBJ1-5; a possible D gene is TRBD1 (5 bases). Trimming took 0 bases from V and 0 from J, leaving 16 bases between them. This CDR3 has 18 residues. Germline CDR1 and CDR2: SGHNT and YYREEE (reference sequence). The CDR3 reads CASSLEGMDIYSNQPQHF. CDR3 nucleotide sequence: TGTGCCAGCAGCTTGGAGGGCATGGACATCTATAGCAATCAGCCCCAGCATTTT.

The chain joins TRBV28 to TRBJ1-4, with D unresolved. This CDR3 is built from 15 residues. Germline CDR1 reads MDHEN; CDR2 reads SYDVKM. Trimming left V 2 bases short and J 7 bases short, with 14 bases between. The CDR3 is CASSLAGAFGEKLFF. CDR3 DNA: TGTGCCAGCAGTTTAGCGGGCGCCTTCGGTGAAAAACTGTTTTTT.

CDR3 protein: CASSEGWQGNRSYNEQFF. As DNA, the CDR3 is TGTGCCAGCAGTGAAGGCTGGCAGGGTAATCGTTCCTACAATGAGCAGTTCTTC. This sequence joins TRBV25-1 and TRBJ2-1, with D possibly being TRBD1 (5 bases). Looked up from germline, CDR1 is MGHDK and CDR2 is SYGVNS. The length of the CDR3 is 18 residues. Deletions cut 2 bases from V and 1 base from J, with 18 bases between. The entire variable domain, with the rest obtained from reference TRBV25-1 and TRBJ2-1, is as follows: EADIYQTPRYLVIGTGKKITLECSQTMGHDKMYWYQQDPGMELHLIHYSYGVNSTEKGDLSSESTVSRIRTEHFPLTLESARPSHTSQYLCASSEGWQGNRSYNEQFFGPGTRLTVL.

This sequence joins TRBV6-4 and TRBJ2-5; possibly TRBD1 or TRBD2 for D (5 bases each). The CDR3 runs to 15 residues. V lost 4 bases and J 5 bases, leaving 17 bases between the germline ends. The V gene's germline CDR1 is MRHNA and CDR2 SNTAGT. CDR3 residues: CASSAERGAAETQYF. In nucleotides, the CDR3 is TGTGCCAGCAGTGCCGAACGAGGGGCGGCGGAGACCCAGTACTTC.

V gene TRBV7-9 combines with J gene TRBJ2-7, with 7 bases that match TRBD2. J was trimmed by 3 bases and V by 1 base; bases with no gene match: 3. The CDR3 is 14 residues long. CDR1 and CDR2 from the germline V gene are SEHNR and FQNEAQ (reference sequence). DNA of the CDR3: TGTGCCAGCAGCTTAGGTAGCGGGCTCTACGAGCAGTACTTC. Residues: CASSLGSGLYEQYF. The full variable domain, completed using reference TRBV7-9 and TRBJ2-7, is DTGVSQNPRHKITKRGQNVTFRCDPISEHNRLYWYRQTLGQGPEFLTYFQNEAQLEKSRLLSDRFSAERPKGSFSTLEIQRTEQGDSAMYLCASSLGSGLYEQYFGPGTRLTVT.

This chain uses TRBV7-8 with TRBJ2-7; the match to TRBD1 covers 8 bases. Germline CDR1 and CDR2: SGHVS and FQNEAQ. Losses at the gene ends were 4 bases for V and 3 bases for J; bases not matched to a gene: 5. The CDR3 consists of 14 residues. Here the CDR3 reads CASSWGQEIYEQYF. CDR3 DNA sequence: TGTGCCAGCAGCTGGGGACAGGAGATCTACGAGCAGTACTTC. Combining the CDR3 with reference TRBV7-8 and TRBJ2-7 gives the whole variable domain GAGVSQSPRYKVAKRGQDVALRCDPISGHVSLFWYQQALGQGPEFLTYFQNEAQLDKSGLPSDRFFAERPEGSVSTLKIQRTQQEDSAVYLCASSWGQEIYEQYFGPGTRLTVT.

The chain couples TRBV6-1 to TRBJ1-6; D unresolved. The germline CDR1 and CDR2 sequences are MNHNS and SASEGT. This CDR3 has 13 amino acids. V lost 2 bases to trimming and J lost 7 bases, with 6 bases between them. The CDR3 is CASSEQANSPLHF. The CDR3 DNA follows: TGTGCCAGCAGTGAACAGGCGAATTCACCCCTCCACTTT.

The V call is TRBV19, the J call TRBJ1-5; D is unresolved. CDR1 and CDR2 (germline): LNHDA, SQIVND (reference sequence). Deletions cut 3 bases from V and 0 bases from J, with 12 bases between. The CDR3 consists of 16 residues. CDR3 sequence: CASSIGWVISNQPQHF. For the CDR3, the DNA is TGTGCCAGTAGTATTGGTTGGGTCATTAGCAATCAGCCCCAGCATTTT.

V is TRBV5-5 and J is TRBJ2-6; D gene uncertain. CDR3 length equals 14 residues. CDR1 and CDR2 from the germline V gene are SGHKS and YYEKEE (reference sequence). The germline V and J ends were trimmed by 4 bases and 0 bases, with 5 bases remaining between them. CDR3 DNA sequence: TGTGCCAGCAGCGCGGACTCTGGGGCCAACGTCCTGACTTTC. Amino acid sequence: CASSADSGANVLTF.

This rearrangement joins TRBV5-4 to TRBJ1-3, with 7 positions matching TRBD1. In germline, CDR1 is SGHNT, CDR2 YYREEE (reference sequence). The CDR3 is 16 amino acids. The trim removed 3 bases at V and 0 bases at J, leaving 6 bases unmatched. DNA of the CDR3: TGTGCCAGCAGCTCGACGGGGACAGCCTCTGGAAACACCATATATTTT. Translating it yields CASSSTGTASGNTIYF.

This clone was recorded once. The chain joins TRBV11-2 to TRBJ1-4; D gene ambiguous. The CDR3 runs 16 residues. The V gene lost 1 base and the J gene lost 7 bases, with 16 bases spanning the gap. Germline V gives CDR1 SGHAT, CDR2 FQNNGV. The CDR3 DNA is TGTGCCAGCAGCTTAGGGCTTCTGGGGTTTGTTGAAAAACTGTTTTTT. As protein: CASSLGLLGFVEKLFF.

This clone was seen just once. The CDR3 here is CASSLQRDRKQFF. The CDR3, as DNA: TGTGCCAGCAGCTTGCAACGGGACAGAAAGCAGTTCTTC. V usage is TRBV7-3 and J usage is TRBJ2-1; 7 nucleotides align to TRBD1. Germline V gives CDR1 SGHTA, CDR2 FQGTGA. The CDR3 extends over 13 amino acids. Germline trimming cut 3 bases from V and 11 bases from J; bases unmatched to any gene: 7.

The chain uses TRBV30 and TRBJ2-7; tentatively, D is TRBD2 (6 bases). V was pared by 5 bases and J by 6 bases, with 17 bases between. This CDR3 is 13 amino acids long. Per the germline V gene, CDR1 is GTSNPN and CDR2 is SVGIG (reference sequence). CDR3 in DNA: TGTGCCTGGGGCACTAGCATGGGTCCCGAGCAGTACTTC. It translates to CAWGTSMGPEQYF.